The T cell receptor (beta chain) under discussion was sequenced for a study of shared clonotypes between healthy human individuals. Turning to the study itself: The plates for each donor numbered three CD4 naive, three CD4 memory, two CD8 naive and one CD8 memory. Study results and caveats: Across a handful of donors, naive CD4 shared roughly 5%, naive CD8 more than 3%, memory CD4 roughly 2.2%, memory CD8 0.4% to 0.5%.

The CDR3 has 14 residues. Germline CDR1 is LNHDA and CDR2 is SQIVND (reference sequence). V dropped 7 bases and J dropped 7 bases, with 19 bases sitting between them. Measured with immunoSEQ multiplex PCR; TCRdb has only the in-frame clones, and not every one. This sample has 1.5 million to 2.5 million clones, with approximately 94% found just once. Terminally differentiated effector memory CD45RA+ cells were left out of the naive CD8 fraction, which was CD45RO-negative and positively selected for CCR7. Concerning this clone: Its specificity is unknown.

The chain links TRBV19 to TRBJ1-2, with D hard to call. Sequencing used naive CD8+ T cells sorted from blood. This receptor was identified in a man aged 18-30 years in good health. The CDR3 spells CASKGRSYDAGYTF. The CDR3 nucleotides read TGTGCCAGTAAGGGCCGATCATATGACGCTGGCTACACCTTC.